This record covers a single TCR beta chain. The sample holds other DNA sequences that translate to the same CDR3. This specimen comes from a study of shared clonotypes between healthy human individuals. Profiled with immunoSEQ multiplex PCR; TCRdb holds only in-frame clones, not every one. The table lists around 2.5 million clones, 93% of them singletons. The V and J ends lost 0 bases and 5 bases, in that order; junction bases with no gene match: 1. The CDR3 totals 14 residues. The germline gives CDR1 ENHRY, CDR2 SYGVKD. This receptor was obtained from a man aged 18-30 years in good health. Some clones in this sample may be carry-over from other donors' samples. Sequencing used naive CD4+ T cells from PBMCs. The subset: CD45RA+ positively selected. V usage is TRBV10-3 and J usage is TRBJ2-3; 8 positions agree with TRBD2. Written as DNA, the CDR3 is TGTGCCATCAGTGAGTCTCTAGCGGGAGATACGCAGTATTTT. Encoded protein: CAISESLAGDTQYF.